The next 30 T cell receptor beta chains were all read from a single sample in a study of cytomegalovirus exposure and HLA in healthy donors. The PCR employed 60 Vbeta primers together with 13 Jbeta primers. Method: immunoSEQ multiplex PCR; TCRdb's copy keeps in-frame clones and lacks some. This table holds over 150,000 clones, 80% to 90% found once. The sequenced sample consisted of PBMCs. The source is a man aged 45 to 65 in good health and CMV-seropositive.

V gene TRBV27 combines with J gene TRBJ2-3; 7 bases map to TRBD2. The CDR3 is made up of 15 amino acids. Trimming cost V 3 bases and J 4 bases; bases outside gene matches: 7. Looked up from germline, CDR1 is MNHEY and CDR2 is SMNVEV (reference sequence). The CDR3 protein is CASSLFAGVADTQYF. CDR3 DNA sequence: TGTGCCAGCAGTTTGTTCGCGGGAGTTGCAGATACGCAGTATTTT.

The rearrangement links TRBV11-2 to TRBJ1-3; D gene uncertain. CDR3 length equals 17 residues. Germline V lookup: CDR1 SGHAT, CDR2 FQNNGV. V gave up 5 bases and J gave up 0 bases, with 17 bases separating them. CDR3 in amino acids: CASSQRRQSPSGNTIYF. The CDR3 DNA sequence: TGTGCCAGCAGCCAACGGAGGCAGTCCCCCTCTGGAAACACCATATATTTT.

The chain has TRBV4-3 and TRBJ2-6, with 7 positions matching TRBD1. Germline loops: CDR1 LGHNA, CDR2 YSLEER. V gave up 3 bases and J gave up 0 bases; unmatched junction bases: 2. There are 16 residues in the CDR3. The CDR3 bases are TGCGCCAGCAGCCAGGACAGGAACTCTGGGGCCAACGTCCTGACTTTC. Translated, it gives CASSQDRNSGANVLTF.

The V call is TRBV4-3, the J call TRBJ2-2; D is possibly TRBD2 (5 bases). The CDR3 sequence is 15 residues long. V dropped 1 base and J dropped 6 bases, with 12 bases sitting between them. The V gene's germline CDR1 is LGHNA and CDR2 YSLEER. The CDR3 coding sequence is TGCGCCAGCAGCCAAGGGATCCCGAGGGCCGGGGAGCTGTTTTTT. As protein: CASSQGIPRAGELFF.

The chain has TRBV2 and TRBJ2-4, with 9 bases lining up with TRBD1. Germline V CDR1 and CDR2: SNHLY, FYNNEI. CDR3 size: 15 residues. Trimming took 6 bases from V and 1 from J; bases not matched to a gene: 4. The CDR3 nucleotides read TGTGCCAGCAGGAGTGGGACAGGGGCCAAAAACATTCAGTACTTC. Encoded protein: CASRSGTGAKNIQYF.

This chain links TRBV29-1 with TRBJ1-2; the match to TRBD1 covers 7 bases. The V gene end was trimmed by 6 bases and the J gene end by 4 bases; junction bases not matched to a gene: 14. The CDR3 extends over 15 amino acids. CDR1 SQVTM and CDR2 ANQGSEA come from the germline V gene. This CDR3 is CSVAVYRGIGYGYTF. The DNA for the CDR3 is TGCAGCGTCGCTGTCTACAGGGGTATAGGCTATGGCTACACCTTC.

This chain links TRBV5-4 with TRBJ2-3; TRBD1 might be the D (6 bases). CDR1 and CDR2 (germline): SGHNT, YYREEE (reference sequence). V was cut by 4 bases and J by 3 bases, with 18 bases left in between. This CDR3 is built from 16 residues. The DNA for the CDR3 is TGTGCCAGCAGCCCCACACAGGGAATTTTAACAGATACGCAGTATTTT. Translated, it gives CASSPTQGILTDTQYF.

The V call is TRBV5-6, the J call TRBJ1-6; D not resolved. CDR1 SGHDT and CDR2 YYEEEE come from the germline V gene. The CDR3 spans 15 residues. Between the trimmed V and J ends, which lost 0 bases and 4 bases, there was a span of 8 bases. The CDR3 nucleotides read TGTGCCAGCAGCTTGGACCCCAGGTATAATTCACCCCTCCACTTT. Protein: CASSLDPRYNSPLHF. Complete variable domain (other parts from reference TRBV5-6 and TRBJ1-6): DAGVTQSPTHLIKTRGQQVTLRCSPKSGHDTVSWYQQALGQGPQFIFQYYEEEERQRGNFPDRFSGHQFPNYSSELNVNALLLGDSALYLCASSLDPRYNSPLHFGNGTRLTVT.

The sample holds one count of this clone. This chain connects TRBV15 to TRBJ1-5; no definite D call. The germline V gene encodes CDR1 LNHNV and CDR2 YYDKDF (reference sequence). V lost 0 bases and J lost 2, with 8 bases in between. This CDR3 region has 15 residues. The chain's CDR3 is CATSRDMAGNQPQHF. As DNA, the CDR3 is TGTGCCACCAGCAGAGATATGGCTGGCAATCAGCCCCAGCATTTT.

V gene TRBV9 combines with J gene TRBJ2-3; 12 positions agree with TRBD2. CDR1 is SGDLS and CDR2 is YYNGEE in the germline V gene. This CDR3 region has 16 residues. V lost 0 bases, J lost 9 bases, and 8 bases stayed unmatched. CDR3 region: CASSVGLAGGQITQYF. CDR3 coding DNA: TGTGCCAGCAGCGTAGGGCTAGCGGGGGGGCAGATAACGCAGTATTTT.

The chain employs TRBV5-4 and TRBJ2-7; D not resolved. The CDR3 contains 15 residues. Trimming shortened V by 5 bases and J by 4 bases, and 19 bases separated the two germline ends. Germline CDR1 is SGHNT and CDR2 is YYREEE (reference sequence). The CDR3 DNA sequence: TGTGCCAGCAGTCCTCACCAAAGCCCCACTTACGAGCAGTACTTC. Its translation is CASSPHQSPTYEQYF.

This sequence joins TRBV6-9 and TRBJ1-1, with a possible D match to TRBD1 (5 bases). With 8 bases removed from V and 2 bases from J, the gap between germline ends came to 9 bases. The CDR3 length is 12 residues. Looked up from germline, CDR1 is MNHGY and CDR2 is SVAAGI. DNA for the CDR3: TGTGCCAGCCCTCAGGGCAACACTGAAGCTTTCTTT. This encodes CASPQGNTEAFF.

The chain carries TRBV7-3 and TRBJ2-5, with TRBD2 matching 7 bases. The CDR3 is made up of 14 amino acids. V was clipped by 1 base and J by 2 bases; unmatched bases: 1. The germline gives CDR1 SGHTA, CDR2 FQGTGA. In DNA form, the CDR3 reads TGTGCCAGCAGCTTAAACGGGGGGCAAGAGACCCAGTACTTC. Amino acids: CASSLNGGQETQYF.

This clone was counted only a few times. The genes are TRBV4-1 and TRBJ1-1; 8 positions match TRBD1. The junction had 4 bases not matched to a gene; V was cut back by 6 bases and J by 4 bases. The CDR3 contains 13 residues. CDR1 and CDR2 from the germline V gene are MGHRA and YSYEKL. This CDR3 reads CASRFTGGTEAFF. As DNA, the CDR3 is TGCGCCAGCAGGTTCACAGGGGGCACTGAAGCTTTCTTT.

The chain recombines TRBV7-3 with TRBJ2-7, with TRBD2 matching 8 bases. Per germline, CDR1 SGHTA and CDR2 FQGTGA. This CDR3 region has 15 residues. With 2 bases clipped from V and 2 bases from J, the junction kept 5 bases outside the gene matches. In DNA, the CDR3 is TGTGCCAGCAGCTTATTAACTAGCGGAACCTACGAGCAGTACTTC. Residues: CASSLLTSGTYEQYF. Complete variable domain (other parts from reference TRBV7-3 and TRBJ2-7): GAGVSQTPSNKVTEKGKYVELRCDPISGHTALYWYRQSLGQGPEFLIYFQGTGAADDSGLPNDRFFAVRPEGSVSTLKIQRTERGDSAVYLCASSLLTSGTYEQYFGPGTRLTVT.

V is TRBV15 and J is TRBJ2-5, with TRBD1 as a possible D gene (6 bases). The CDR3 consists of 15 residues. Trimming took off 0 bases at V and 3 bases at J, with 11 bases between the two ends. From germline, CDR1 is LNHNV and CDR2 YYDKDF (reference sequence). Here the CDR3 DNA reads TGTGCCACCAGCAGAGATAGGAACAGGGAAGAGACCCAGTACTTC. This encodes CATSRDRNREETQYF.

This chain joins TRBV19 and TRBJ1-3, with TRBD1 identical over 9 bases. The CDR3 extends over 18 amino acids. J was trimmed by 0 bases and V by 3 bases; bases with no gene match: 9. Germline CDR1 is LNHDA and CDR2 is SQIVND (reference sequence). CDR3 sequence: CASSMSTGGRSSGNTIYF. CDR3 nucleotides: TGTGCCAGTAGTATGTCGACAGGGGGTCGCAGCTCTGGAAACACCATATATTTT.

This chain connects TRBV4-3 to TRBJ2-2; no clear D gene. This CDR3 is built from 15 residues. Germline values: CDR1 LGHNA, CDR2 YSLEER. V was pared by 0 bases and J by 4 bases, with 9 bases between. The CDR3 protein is CASSQEESGTGELFF. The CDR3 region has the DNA TGCGCCAGCAGCCAAGAGGAATCGGGCACCGGGGAGCTGTTTTTT.

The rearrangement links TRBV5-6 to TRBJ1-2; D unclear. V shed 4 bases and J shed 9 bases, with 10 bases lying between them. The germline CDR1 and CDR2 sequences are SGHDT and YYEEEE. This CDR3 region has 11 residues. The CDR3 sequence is CASSLESRYTF. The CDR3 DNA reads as TGTGCCAGCAGCCTAGAGTCCCGCTACACCTTC. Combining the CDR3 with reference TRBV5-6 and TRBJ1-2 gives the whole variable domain DAGVTQSPTHLIKTRGQQVTLRCSPKSGHDTVSWYQQALGQGPQFIFQYYEEEERQRGNFPDRFSGHQFPNYSSELNVNALLLGDSALYLCASSLESRYTFGSGTRLTVV.

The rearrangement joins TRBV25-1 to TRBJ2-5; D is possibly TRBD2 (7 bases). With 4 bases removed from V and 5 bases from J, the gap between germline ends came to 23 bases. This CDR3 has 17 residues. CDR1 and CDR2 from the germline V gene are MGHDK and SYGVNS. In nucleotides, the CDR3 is TGTGCCAGCAGTGTCAGCGGGACAAGCCGGCAGAGGGAGACCCAGTACTTC. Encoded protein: CASSVSGTSRQRETQYF.

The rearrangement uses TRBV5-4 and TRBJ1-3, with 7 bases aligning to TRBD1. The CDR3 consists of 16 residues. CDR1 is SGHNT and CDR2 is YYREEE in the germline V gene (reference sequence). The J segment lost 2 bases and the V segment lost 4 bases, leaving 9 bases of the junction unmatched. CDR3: CASSPGRDSTGNTIYF. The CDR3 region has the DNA TGTGCCAGCAGCCCTGGGCGGGACAGCACTGGAAACACCATATATTTT.

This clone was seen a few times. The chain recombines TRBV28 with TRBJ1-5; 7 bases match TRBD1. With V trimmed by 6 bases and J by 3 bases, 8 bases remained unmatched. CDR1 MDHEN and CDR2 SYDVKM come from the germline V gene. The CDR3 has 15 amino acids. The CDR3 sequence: CASSPGTVSNQPQHF. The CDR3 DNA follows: TGTGCCAGCAGCCCTGGGACAGTTTCCAATCAGCCCCAGCATTTT.

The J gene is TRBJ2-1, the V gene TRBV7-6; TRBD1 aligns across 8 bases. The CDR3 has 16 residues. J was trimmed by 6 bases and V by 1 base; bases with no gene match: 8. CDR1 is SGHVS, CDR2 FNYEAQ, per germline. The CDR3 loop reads CASSLGGQGATNEQFF. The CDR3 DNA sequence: TGTGCCAGCAGCTTAGGGGGGCAGGGGGCGACCAATGAGCAGTTCTTC. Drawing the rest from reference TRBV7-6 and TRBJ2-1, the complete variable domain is GAGVSQSPRYKVTKRGQDVALRCDPISGHVSLYWYRQALGQGPEFLTYFNYEAQQDKSGLPNDRFSAERPEGSISTLTIQRTEQRDSAMYRCASSLGGQGATNEQFFGPGTRLTVL.

The CDR3 here is CASSLARTGGAYEQYF. Here the CDR3 DNA reads TGTGCCAGCAGTCTCGCCCGGACAGGGGGCGCCTACGAGCAGTACTTC. This sequence joins TRBV27 and TRBJ2-7; 11 bases agree with TRBD1. The CDR3 is 16 amino acids. Per the germline V gene, CDR1 is MNHEY and CDR2 is SMNVEV (reference sequence). Germline trimming cut 5 bases from V and 2 bases from J; bases unmatched to any gene: 8.

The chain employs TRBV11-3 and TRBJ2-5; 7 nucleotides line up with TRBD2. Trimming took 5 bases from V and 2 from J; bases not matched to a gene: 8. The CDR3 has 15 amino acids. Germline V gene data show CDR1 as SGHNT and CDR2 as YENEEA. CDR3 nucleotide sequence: TGTGCCAGCAGCCCTGGGGCTAGCGGACAAGAGACCCAGTACTTC. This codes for CASSPGASGQETQYF.

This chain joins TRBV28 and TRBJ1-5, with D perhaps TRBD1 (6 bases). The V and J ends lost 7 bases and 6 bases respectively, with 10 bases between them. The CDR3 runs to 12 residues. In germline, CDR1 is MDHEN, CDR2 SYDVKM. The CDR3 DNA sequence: TGTGCCAGCACCCTACAGGGTCAGCCCCAGCATTTT. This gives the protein CASTLQGQPQHF.

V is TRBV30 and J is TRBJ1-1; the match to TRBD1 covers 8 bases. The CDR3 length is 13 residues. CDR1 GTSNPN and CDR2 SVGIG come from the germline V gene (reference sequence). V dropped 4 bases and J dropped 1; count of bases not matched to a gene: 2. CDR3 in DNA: TGTGCCTGGAAGGGACAGGAGAACACTGAAGCTTTCTTT. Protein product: CAWKGQENTEAFF.

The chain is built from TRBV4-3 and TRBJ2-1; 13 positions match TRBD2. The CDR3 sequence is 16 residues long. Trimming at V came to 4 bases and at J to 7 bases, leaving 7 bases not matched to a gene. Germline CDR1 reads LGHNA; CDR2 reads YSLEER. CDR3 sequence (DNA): TGCGCCAGCAGCCCCCATGGACTAGCGGGGGTGAATGAGCAGTTCTTC. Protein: CASSPHGLAGVNEQFF.

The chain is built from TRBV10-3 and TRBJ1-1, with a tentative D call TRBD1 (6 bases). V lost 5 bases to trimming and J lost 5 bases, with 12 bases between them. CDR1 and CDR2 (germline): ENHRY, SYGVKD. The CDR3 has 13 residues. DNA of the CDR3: TGTGCCATCAGTTCGGACAGCAATACTGAAGCTTTCTTT. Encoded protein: CAISSDSNTEAFF.

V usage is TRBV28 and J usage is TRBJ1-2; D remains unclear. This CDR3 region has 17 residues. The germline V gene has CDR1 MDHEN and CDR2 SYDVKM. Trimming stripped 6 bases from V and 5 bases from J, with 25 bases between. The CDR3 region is CASRSRVPRGLRYGYTF. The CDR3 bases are TGTGCCAGCAGGAGTAGGGTCCCGAGAGGGCTAAGGTATGGCTACACCTTC.